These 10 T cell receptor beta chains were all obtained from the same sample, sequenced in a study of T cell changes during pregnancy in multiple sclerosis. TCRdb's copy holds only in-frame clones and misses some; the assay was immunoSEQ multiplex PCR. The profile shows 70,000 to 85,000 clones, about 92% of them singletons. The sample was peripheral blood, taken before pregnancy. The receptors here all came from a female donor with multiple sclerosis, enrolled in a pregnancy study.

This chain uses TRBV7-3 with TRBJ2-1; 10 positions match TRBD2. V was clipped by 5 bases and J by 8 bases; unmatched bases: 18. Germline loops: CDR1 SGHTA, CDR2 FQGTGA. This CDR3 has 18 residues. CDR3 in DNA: TGTGCCAGCAGCCCCATAGGGAGGATAGCGGGGGGCTGGGATGAGCAGTTCTTC. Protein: CASSPIGRIAGGWDEQFF.

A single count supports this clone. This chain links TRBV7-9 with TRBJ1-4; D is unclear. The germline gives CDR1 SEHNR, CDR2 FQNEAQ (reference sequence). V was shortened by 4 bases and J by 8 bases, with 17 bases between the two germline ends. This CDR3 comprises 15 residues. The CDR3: CASSSPGGRDEKLFF. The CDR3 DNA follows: TGTGCCAGCAGCTCTCCTGGAGGCCGCGACGAAAAACTGTTTTTT. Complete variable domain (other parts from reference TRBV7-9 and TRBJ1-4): DTGVSQNPRHKITKRGQNVTFRCDPISEHNRLYWYRQTLGQGPEFLTYFQNEAQLEKSRLLSDRFSAERPKGSFSTLEIQRTEQGDSAMYLCASSSPGGRDEKLFFGSGTQLSVL.

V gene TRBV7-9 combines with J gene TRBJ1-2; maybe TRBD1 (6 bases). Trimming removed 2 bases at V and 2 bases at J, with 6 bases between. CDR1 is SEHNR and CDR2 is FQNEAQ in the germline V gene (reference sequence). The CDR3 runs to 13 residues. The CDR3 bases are TGTGCCAGCAGCTTACAGGGGAACTATGGCTACACCTTC. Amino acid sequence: CASSLQGNYGYTF.

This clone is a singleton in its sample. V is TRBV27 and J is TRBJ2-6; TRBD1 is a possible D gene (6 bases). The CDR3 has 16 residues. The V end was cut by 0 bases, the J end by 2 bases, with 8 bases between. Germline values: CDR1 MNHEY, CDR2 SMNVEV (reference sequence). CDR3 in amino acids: CASSLSTGPGANVLTF. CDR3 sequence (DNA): TGTGCCAGCAGTTTATCGACAGGTCCTGGGGCCAACGTCCTGACTTTC.

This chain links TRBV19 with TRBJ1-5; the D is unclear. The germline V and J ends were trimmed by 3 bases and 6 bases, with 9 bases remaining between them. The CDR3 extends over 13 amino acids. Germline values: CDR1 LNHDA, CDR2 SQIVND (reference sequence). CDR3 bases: TGTGCCAGTAGTATGGTCGGTGGTCAGCCCCAGCATTTT. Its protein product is CASSMVGGQPQHF.

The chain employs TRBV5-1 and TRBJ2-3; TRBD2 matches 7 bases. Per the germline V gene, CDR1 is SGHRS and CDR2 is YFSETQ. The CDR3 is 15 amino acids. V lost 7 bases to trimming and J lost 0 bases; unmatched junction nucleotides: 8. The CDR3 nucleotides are TGCGCCAGCGGAGGTCTAGCGGAAAGCACAGATACGCAGTATTTT. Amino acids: CASGGLAESTDTQYF.

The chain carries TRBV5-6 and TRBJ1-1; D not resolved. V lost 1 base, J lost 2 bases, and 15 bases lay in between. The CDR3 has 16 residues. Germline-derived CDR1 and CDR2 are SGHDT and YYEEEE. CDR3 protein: CASSLTPGDSNTEAFF. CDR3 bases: TGTGCCAGCAGCTTGACGCCGGGAGACTCTAACACTGAAGCTTTCTTT.

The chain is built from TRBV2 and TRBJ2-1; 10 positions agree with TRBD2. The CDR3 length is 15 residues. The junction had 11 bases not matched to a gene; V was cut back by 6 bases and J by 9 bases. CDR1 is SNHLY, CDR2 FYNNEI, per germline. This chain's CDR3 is CASSPDSGGAGEQFF. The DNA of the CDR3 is TGTGCCAGCAGCCCCGACAGCGGGGGGGCCGGTGAGCAGTTCTTC.

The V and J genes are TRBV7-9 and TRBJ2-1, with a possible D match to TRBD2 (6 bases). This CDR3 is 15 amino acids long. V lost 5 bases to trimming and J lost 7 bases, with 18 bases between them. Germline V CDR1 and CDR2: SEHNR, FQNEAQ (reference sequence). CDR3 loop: CASSGPGLSSNEQFF. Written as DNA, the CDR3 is TGTGCCAGCAGCGGCCCGGGACTCTCCTCGAATGAGCAGTTCTTC.

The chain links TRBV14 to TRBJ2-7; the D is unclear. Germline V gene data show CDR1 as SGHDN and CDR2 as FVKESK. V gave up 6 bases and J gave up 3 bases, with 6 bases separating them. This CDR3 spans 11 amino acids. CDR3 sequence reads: CASSLYYEQYF. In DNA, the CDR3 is TGTGCCAGCAGTCTCTACTACGAGCAGTACTTC.